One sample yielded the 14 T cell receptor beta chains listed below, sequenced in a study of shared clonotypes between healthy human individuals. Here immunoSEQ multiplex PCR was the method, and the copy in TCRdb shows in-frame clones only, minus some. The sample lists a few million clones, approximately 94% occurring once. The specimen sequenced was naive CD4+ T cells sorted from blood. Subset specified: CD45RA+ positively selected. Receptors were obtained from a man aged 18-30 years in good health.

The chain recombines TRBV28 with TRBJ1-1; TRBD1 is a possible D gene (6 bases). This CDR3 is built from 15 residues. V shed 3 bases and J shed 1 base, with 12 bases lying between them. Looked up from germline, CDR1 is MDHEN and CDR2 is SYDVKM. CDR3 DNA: TGTGCCAGCAGTTTTCTTGACAGGCCGAACACTGAAGCTTTCTTT. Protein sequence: CASSFLDRPNTEAFF.

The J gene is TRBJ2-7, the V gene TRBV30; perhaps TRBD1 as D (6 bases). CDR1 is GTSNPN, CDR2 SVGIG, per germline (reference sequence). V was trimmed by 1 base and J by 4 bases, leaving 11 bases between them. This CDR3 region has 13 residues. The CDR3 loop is CAWSAPQGYEQYF. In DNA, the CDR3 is TGTGCCTGGAGTGCTCCCCAGGGGTACGAGCAGTACTTC.

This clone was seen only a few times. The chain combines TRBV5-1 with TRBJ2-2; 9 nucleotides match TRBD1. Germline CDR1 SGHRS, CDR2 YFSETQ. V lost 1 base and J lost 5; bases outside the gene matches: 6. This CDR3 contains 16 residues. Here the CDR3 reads CASSLYGTGWTGELFF. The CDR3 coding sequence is TGCGCCAGCAGCTTGTATGGGACAGGGTGGACCGGGGAGCTGTTTTTT.

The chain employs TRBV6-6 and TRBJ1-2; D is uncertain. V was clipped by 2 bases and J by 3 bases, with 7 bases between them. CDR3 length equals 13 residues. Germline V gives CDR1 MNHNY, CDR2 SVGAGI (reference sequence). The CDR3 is CASSYRTYYGYTF. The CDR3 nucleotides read TGTGCCAGCAGTTACAGGACTTACTATGGCTACACCTTC.

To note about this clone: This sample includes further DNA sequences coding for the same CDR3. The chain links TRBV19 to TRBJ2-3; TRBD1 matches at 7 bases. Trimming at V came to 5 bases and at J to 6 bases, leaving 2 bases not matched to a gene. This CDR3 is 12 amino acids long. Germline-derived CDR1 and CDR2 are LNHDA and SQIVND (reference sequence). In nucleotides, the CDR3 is TGTGCCAGTAGTCTACAGGGGGATACGCAGTATTTT. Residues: CASSLQGDTQYF.

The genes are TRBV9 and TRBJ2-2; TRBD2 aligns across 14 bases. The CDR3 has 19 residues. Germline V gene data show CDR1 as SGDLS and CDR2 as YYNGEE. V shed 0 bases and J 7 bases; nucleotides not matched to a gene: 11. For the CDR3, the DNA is TGTGCCAGCAGCGTAGGACTAGCGGGAGGGCCTCGCCAAATCGGGGAGCTGTTTTTT. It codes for CASSVGLAGGPRQIGELFF. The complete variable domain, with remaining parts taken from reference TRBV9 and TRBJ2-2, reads DSGVTQTPKHLITATGQRVTLRCSPRSGDLSVYWYQQSLDQGLQFLIQYYNGEERAKGNILERFSAQQFPDLHSELNLSSLELGDSALYFCASSVGLAGGPRQIGELFFGEGSRLTVL.

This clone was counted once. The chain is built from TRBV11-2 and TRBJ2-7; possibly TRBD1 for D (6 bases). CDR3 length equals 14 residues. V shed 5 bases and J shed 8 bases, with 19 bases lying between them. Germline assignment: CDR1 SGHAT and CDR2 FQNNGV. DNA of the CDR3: TGTGCCAGCAGCGCGGAACGAGAGACAGGCAAGCAGTACTTC. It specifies CASSAERETGKQYF.

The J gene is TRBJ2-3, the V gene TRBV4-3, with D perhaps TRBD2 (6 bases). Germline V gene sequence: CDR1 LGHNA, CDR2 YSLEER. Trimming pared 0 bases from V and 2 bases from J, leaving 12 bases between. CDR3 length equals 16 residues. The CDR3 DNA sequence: TGCGCCAGCAGCCAAGAGGTAGGGGACTTCACAGATACGCAGTATTTT. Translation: CASSQEVGDFTDTQYF.

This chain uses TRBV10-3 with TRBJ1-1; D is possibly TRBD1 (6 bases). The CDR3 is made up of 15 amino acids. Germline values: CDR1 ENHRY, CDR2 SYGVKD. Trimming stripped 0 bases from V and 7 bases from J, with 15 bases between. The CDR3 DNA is TGTGCCATCAGTGAGTCGGTAGGGGGTCTCAGTGAAGCTTTCTTT. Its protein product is CAISESVGGLSEAFF.

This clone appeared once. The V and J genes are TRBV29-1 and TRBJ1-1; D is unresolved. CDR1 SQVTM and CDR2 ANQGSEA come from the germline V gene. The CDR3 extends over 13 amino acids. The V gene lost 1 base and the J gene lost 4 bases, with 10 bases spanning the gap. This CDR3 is CSVEGVLVTEAFF. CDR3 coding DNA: TGCAGCGTTGAAGGGGTTTTGGTCACTGAAGCTTTCTTT.

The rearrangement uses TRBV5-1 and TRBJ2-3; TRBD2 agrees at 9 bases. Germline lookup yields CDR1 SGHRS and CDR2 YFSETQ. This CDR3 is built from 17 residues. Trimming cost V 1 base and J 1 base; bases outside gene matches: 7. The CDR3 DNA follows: TGCGCCAGCAGCTTGAGGGTAGTAGCGGGGGGCACAGATACGCAGTATTTT. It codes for CASSLRVVAGGTDTQYF.

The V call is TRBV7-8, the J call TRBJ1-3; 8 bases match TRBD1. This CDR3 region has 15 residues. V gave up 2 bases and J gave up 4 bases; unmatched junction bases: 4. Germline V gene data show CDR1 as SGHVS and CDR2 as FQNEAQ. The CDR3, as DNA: TGTGCCAGCAGCTTAAGGACAGGGCCCGGAAACACCATATATTTT. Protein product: CASSLRTGPGNTIYF.

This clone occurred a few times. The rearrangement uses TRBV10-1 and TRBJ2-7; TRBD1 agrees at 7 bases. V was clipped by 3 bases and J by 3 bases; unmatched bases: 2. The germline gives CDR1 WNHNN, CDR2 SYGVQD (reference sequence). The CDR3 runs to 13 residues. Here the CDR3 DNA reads TGCGCCAGCAGTGATGCAGGGGGCTACGAGCAGTACTTC. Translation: CASSDAGGYEQYF.

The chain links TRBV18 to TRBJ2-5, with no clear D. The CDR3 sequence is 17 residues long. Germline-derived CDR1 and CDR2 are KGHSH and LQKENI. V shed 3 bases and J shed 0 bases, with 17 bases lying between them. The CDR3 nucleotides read TGTGCCAGCTCACCCCCCGAGAAGCCACCGTACCAAGAGACCCAGTACTTC. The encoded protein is CASSPPEKPPYQETQYF.